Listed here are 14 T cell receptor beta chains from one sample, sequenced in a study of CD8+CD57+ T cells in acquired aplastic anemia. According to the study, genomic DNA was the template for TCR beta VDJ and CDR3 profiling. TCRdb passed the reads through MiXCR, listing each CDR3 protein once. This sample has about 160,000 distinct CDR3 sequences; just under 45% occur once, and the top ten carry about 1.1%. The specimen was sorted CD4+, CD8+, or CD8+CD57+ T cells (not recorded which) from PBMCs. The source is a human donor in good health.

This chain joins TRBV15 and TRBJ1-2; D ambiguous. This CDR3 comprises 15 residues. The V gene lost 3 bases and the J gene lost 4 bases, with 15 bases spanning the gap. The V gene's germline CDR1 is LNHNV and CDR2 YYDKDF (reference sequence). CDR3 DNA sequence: TGTGCCACCAGCAGGGGCGCCCCAAGTAGCTATGGCTACACCTTC. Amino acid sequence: CATSRGAPSSYGYTF.

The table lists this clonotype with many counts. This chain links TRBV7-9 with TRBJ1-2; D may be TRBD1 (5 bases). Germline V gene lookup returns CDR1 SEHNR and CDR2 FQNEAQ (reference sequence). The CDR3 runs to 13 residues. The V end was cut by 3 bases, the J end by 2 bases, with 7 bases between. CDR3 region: CASSLGDNYGYTF. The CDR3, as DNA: TGTGCCAGCAGCTTGGGGGACAACTATGGCTACACCTTC.

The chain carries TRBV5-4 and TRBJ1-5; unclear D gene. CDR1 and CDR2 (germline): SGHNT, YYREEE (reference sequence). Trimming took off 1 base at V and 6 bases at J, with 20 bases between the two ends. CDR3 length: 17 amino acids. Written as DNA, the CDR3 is TGTGCCAGCAGCTTGTCGATGATACTCGGGTCCTCTCAGCCCCAGCATTTT. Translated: CASSLSMILGSSQPQHF.

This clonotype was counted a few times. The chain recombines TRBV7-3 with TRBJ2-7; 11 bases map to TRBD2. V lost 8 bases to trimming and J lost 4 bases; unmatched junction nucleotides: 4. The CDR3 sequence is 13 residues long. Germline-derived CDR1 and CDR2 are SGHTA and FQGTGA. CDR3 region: CASGTSGGYEQYF. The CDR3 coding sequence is TGTGCCAGCGGAACTAGCGGGGGTTACGAGCAGTACTTC.

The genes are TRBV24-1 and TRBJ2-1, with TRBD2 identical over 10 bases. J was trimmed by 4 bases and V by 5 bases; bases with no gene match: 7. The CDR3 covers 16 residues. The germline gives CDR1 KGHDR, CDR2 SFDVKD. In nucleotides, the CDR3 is TGTGCCACCAGTGGTCCGGGACTAGCGTTATACAATGAGCAGTTCTTC. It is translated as CATSGPGLALYNEQFF.

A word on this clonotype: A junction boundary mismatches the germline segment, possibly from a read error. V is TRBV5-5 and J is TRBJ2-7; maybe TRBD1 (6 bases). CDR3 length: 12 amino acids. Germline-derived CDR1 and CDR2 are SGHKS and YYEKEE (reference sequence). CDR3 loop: CASSRPDRLGGF. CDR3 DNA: TGTGCCAGCAGCCGCCCAGACAGGCTTGGGGGATTC. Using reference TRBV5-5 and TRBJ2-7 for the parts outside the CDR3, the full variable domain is DAGVTQSPTHLIKTRGQQVTLRCSPISGHKSVSWYQQVLGQGPQFIFQYYEKEERGRGNFPDRFSARQFPNYSSELNVNALLLGDSALYLCASSRPDRLGGFGPGTRLTVT.

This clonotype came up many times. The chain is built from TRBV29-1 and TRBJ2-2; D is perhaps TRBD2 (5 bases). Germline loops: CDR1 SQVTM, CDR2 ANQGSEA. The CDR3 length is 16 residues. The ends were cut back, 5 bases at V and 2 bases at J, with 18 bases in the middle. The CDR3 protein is CSVWTGINRNTGELFF. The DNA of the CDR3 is TGCAGCGTTTGGACGGGGATAAACCGAAACACCGGGGAGCTGTTTTTT.

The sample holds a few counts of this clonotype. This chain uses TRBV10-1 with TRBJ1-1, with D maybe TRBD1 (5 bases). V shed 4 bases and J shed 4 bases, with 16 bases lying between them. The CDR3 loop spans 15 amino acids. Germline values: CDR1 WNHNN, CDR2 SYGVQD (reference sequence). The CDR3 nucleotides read TGCGCCAGCAGTGTGGGCCCAGGGATAGGCACTGAAGCTTTCTTT. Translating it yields CASSVGPGIGTEAFF.

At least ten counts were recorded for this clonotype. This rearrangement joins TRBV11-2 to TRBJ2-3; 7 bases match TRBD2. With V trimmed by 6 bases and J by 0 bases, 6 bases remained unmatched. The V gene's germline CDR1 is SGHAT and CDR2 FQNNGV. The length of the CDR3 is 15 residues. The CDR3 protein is CASSPSGASTDTQYF. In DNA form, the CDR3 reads TGTGCCAGCAGTCCCAGCGGGGCTAGCACAGATACGCAGTATTTT.

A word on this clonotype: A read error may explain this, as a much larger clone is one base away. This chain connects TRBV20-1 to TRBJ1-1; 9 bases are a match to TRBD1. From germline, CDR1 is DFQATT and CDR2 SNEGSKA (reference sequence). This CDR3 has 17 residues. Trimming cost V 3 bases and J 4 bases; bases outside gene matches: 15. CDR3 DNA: TGCAGTGCTAGCATCCGCTACAGGGGGCAACTGAGCACTGAAGCTTTCTTT. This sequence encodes CSASIRYRGQLSTEAFF.

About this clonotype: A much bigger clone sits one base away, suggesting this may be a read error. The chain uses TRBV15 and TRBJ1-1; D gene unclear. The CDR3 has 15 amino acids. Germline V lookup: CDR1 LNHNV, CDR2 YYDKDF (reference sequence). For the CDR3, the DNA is TGTGCCACCAGCAGAGATAACGTGCATAACACTGGAGCTTTCTTT. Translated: CATSRDNVHNTGAFF.

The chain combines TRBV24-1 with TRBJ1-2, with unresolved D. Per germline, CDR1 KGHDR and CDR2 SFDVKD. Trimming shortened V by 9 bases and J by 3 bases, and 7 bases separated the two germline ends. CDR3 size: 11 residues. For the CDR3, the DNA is TGTGCCACCGCAGGTGACTATGGCTACACCTTC. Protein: CATAGDYGYTF.

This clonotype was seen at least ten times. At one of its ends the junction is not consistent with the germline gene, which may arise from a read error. The CDR3 reads CASSPDRVARNF. CDR3 bases: TGTGCCAGCAGCCCGGACAGGGTAGCTCGGAACTTC. V usage is TRBV7-2 and J usage is TRBJ2-5; 8 bases match TRBD1. Per germline, CDR1 SGHTA and CDR2 FQGNSA. The CDR3 spans 12 residues.

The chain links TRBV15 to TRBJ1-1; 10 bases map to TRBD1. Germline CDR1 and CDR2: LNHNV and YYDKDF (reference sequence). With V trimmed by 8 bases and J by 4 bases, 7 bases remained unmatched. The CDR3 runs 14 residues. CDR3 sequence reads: CATWDRGSGTEAFF. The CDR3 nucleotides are TGTGCCACCTGGGACAGGGGATCGGGCACTGAAGCTTTCTTT.